The rows below give T cell receptor beta chains drawn from one sample of a study of blood T cell repertoires in COVID-19. Repertoires were generated with immunoSEQ multiplex PCR, while TCRdb's copy carries only in-frame clones and drops some. The repertoire includes about 90,000 clones, 75% to 90% of them detected once, and approximately 1.2% sits in the top ten. The specimen sequenced was peripheral blood. These TCRs come from an elderly man with active or convalescent COVID-19. Each CDR3 is given with its conserved first and last residue. The order of the fields is V gene, J gene, CDR3 protein.

V: TRBV14; J: TRBJ2-1; CDR3: CASSPRDRGWNEQFF
V: TRBV11-3; J: TRBJ2-1; CDR3: CASSSPWSEQFF
V: TRBV9; J: TRBJ2-3; CDR3: CASSATTSGSTDTQYF
V: TRBV3-1/TRBV3-2; J: TRBJ2-7; CDR3: CASSQAVGSSYEQYF
V: TRBV3-1/TRBV3-2; J: TRBJ2-3; CDR3: CASSLRAGGDTQYF
V: TRBV28; J: TRBJ1-5; CDR3: CASSLAGQGFFNQPQHF
V: TRBV6-5; J: TRBJ1-2; CDR3: CASSRTGQSNYGYTF
V: TRBV7-6; J: TRBJ1-2; CDR3: CASSPGEDRAGYTF
V: TRBV9; J: TRBJ2-2; CDR3: CASSQKPLAGELFF
V: TRBV3-1/TRBV3-2; J: TRBJ2-1; CDR3: CASSHYSGIEQFF
V: TRBV5-6; J: TRBJ1-5; CDR3: CASTSGGSNQPQHF
V: TRBV18; J: TRBJ1-5; CDR3: CASSRLVDQPQHF
V: TRBV7-9; J: TRBJ2-1; CDR3: CASSSGTSRTNEQFF
V: TRBV6-2/TRBV6-3; J: TRBJ1-5; CDR3: CASSLSRGAPQHF
V: TRBV5-4; J: TRBJ2-7; CDR3: CASSLVPGRSEQYF
V: TRBV4-1; J: TRBJ1-2; CDR3: CASSQEGTGGVYGYTF
V: TRBV4-2; J: TRBJ2-7; CDR3: CASSQASGNSYEQYF
V: TRBV7-9; J: TRBJ1-2; CDR3: CASSTRTGNYGYTF
V: TRBV4-2; J: TRBJ1-2; CDR3: CASSQNDRGNGYTF
V: TRBV7-9; J: TRBJ2-3; CDR3: CASSQTSGYTDTQYF
V: TRBV5-6; J: TRBJ2-5; CDR3: CASSERRLAGGIQETQYF
V: TRBV19; J: TRBJ1-5; CDR3: CASSDRGLNSNQPQHF
V: TRBV4-3; J: TRBJ1-1; CDR3: CASSPSRGMGTEAFF
V: TRBV7-9; J: TRBJ2-6; CDR3: CASSLQGGGANVLTF
V: TRBV6-6; J: TRBJ1-2; CDR3: CASSYSHMTAEAGYTF
V: TRBV27; J: TRBJ1-5; CDR3: CASSLGGGRGLPQHF
V: TRBV19; J: TRBJ2-3; CDR3: CASSGRRSGNADTQYF
V: TRBV5-1; J: TRBJ1-5; CDR3: CASSLTGGQPQHF
V: TRBV11-2; J: TRBJ1-1; CDR3: CASTNTGGNTEAFF
V: TRBV5-1; J: TRBJ1-1; CDR3: CASSTDRVVNTEAFF
V: TRBV10-3; J: TRBJ1-4; CDR3: CAISQRSAGTNEKLFF
V: TRBV11-2; J: TRBJ1-5; CDR3: CASSLGYLGANQPQHF
V: TRBV27; J: TRBJ1-1; CDR3: CASSANRGPEAFF
V: TRBV7-8; J: TRBJ2-5; CDR3: CASSLGGLKETQYF
V: TRBV5-5; J: TRBJ2-7; CDR3: CASSIRPPGQGLYEQYF
V: TRBV6-5; J: TRBJ1-2; CDR3: CASSYGASRGYTF
V: TRBV9; J: TRBJ2-1; CDR3: CASSVTSGSYNEQFF
V: TRBV5-5; J: TRBJ1-5; CDR3: CASSLSPGIQPQHF
V: TRBV7-2; J: TRBJ1-2; CDR3: CASSLRRFGTQVGGYTF
V: TRBV7-2; J: TRBJ1-1; CDR3: CASSPKTEAFF
V: TRBV6-5; J: TRBJ2-5; CDR3: CASSYAWGQQETQYF
V: TRBV28; J: TRBJ2-7; CDR3: CASRDSRSSYEQYF